This section outlines one T cell receptor (beta chain) sequence together with its context. The antigen remains unidentified. The junction departs from the called germline gene at one end, perhaps through a read error. CDR1 is MNHEY and CDR2 is SVGAGI in the germline V gene. The CDR3 loop spans 14 amino acids. TCRdb independently ran MiXCR on the reads; one entry per CDR3 protein. The sample carries approximately 30,000 distinct CDR3 sequences, 15% to 20% recorded once. The data were obtained in a study of T cell repertoires in cytomegalovirus infection. For the study at large: Carrying CMV and the relevant HLA type showed in public TCR beta signatures. Regarding the study as a whole: Cumulative public TCR beta family frequency identified carriers of CMV plus the relevant HLA.

The clonotype originates from a human donor in good health (CMV status not recorded). Some clones in this sample may be carry-over from other donors' samples. The genes are TRBV6-5 and TRBJ2-1; a weak D match, TRBD2 (6 bases). The input for sequencing was CD8+ T cells from cultured PBMCs, taken from culture after CMV antigen stimulation. The CDR3 sequence: CASSPSRVKEGRVF. The DNA for the CDR3 is TGTGCCAGCAGTCCGTCTCGGGTTAAGGAGGGAAGGGTCTTC.